This entry lists 23 T cell receptor beta chains sequenced from one sample in a study of monozygotic twins with cystic fibrosis. TCRdb's table, derived via immunoSEQ multiplex PCR, lists solely in-frame clones and lacks some. Here the sample spans 34,000 or so clones, 80% to 95% being singletons. The material sequenced was blood. All receptors derive from a girl aged 2 to 10 with cystic fibrosis.

This chain joins TRBV6-1 and TRBJ1-1; TRBD1 aligns across 7 bases. Losses at the gene ends were 3 bases for V and 0 bases for J; bases not matched to a gene: 4. Germline loops: CDR1 MNHNS, CDR2 SASEGT. This CDR3 spans 15 amino acids. In nucleotides, the CDR3 is TGTGCCAGCAGTGATACAGGGGCGATGAACACTGAAGCTTTCTTT. Amino acids: CASSDTGAMNTEAFF.

In its sample, this clone was seen a few times. This chain uses TRBV12-1 with TRBJ1-5; whether TRBD1, the table's D call, matches the DNA was not checked. TRBV12-1 is listed as a pseudogene. The length of the CDR3 is 14 residues. The CDR3 is CASSFRQGNQPQHF. CDR3 coding DNA: TGTGCCAGCAGCTTTCGACAGGGCAATCAGCCCCAGCATTTT.

V is TRBV30 and J is TRBJ1-2; D possibly corresponds to TRBD1 (5 bases). The germline V and J ends were trimmed by 3 bases and 3 bases, with 11 bases remaining between them. The CDR3 extends over 13 amino acids. From germline, CDR1 is GTSNPN and CDR2 SVGIG (reference sequence). CDR3 bases: TGTGCCTGGAGGTCCACAGGCTACTATGGCTACACCTTC. Translation gives CAWRSTGYYGYTF.

The J gene is TRBJ1-5, the V gene TRBV15; 9 bases line up with TRBD1. Per the germline V gene, CDR1 is LNHNV and CDR2 is YYDKDF (reference sequence). J gave up 0 bases and V 9 bases, and 3 bases lay outside the gene matches. The CDR3 totals 14 residues. DNA for the CDR3: TGTGCCACGGGACAGGGTTATAGCAATCAGCCCCAGCATTTT. This codes for CATGQGYSNQPQHF.

The chain carries TRBV19 and TRBJ2-1; TRBD2 is a possible D gene (6 bases). The germline V gene encodes CDR1 LNHDA and CDR2 SQIVND (reference sequence). Trimming removed 1 base at V and 7 bases at J, with 17 bases between. The CDR3 has 16 residues. CDR3 nucleotide sequence: TGTGCCAGTAGTATAGGTACGGGAGTGGATGGGAATGAGCAGTTCTTC. It specifies CASSIGTGVDGNEQFF. The whole variable domain, filled in from reference TRBV19 and TRBJ2-1, reads DGGITQSPKYLFRKEGQNVTLSCEQNLNHDAMYWYRQDPGQGLRLIYYSQIVNDFQKGDIAEGYSVSREKKESFPLTVTSAQKNPTAFYLCASSIGTGVDGNEQFFGPGTRLTVL.

This chain links TRBV19 with TRBJ1-2; D uncertain. Trimming left V 0 bases short and J 2 bases short, with 7 bases between. Germline values: CDR1 LNHDA, CDR2 SQIVND (reference sequence). CDR3 size: 14 residues. The CDR3 sequence: CASSIDYNNYGYTF. The CDR3 bases are TGTGCCAGTAGTATAGATTACAACAACTATGGCTACACCTTC.

The chain has TRBV7-8 and TRBJ1-2, with TRBD1 matching 9 bases. With V trimmed by 1 base and J by 8 bases, 8 bases remained unmatched. This CDR3 is built from 15 residues. The germline V gene encodes CDR1 SGHVS and CDR2 FQNEAQ. CDR3 DNA: TGTGCCAGCAGCTTAGAAGGAGGACAGGGGATAGGCTACACCTTC. Translating it yields CASSLEGGQGIGYTF.

This chain joins TRBV7-9 and TRBJ2-3; 8 bases align to TRBD1. With 4 bases clipped from V and 4 bases from J, the junction kept 10 bases outside the gene matches. Germline CDR1 reads SEHNR; CDR2 reads FQNEAQ (reference sequence). The CDR3 runs to 16 residues. DNA of the CDR3: TGTGCCAGCAGCTCGAGGACAGGGACGGGTGCAGATACGCAGTATTTT. Its protein product is CASSSRTGTGADTQYF.

CDR3 sequence reads: CASSGTASGANVLTF. The CDR3, as DNA: TGTGCCAGCAGTGGAACAGCGAGTGGGGCCAACGTCCTGACTTTC. The chain uses TRBV25-1 and TRBJ2-6; D is unclear. The V end was cut by 4 bases, the J end by 3 bases, with 10 bases between. This CDR3 is built from 15 residues. Germline V gene lookup returns CDR1 MGHDK and CDR2 SYGVNS. Combining the CDR3 with reference TRBV25-1 and TRBJ2-6 gives the whole variable domain EADIYQTPRYLVIGTGKKITLECSQTMGHDKMYWYQQDPGMELHLIHYSYGVNSTEKGDLSSESTVSRIRTEHFPLTLESARPSHTSQYLCASSGTASGANVLTFGAGSRLTVL.

CDR3 loop: CASRGGDGEKLFF. CDR3 DNA: TGCGCCAGCAGGGGGGGTGACGGTGAAAAACTGTTTTTT. The V gene is TRBV5-1, the J gene TRBJ1-4; possible D gene TRBD1, 5 bases. Trimming left V 5 bases short and J 7 bases short, with 12 bases between. Germline values: CDR1 SGHRS, CDR2 YFSETQ. The CDR3 loop spans 13 amino acids.

The chain employs TRBV9 and TRBJ2-3; 7 nucleotides line up with TRBD2. Per germline, CDR1 SGDLS and CDR2 YYNGEE. The CDR3 runs to 16 residues. Losses at the gene ends were 4 bases for V and 0 bases for J; bases not matched to a gene: 8. The CDR3 reads CASSSRLAPSTDTQYF. The CDR3 coding sequence is TGTGCCAGCAGCTCAAGACTAGCCCCTAGCACAGATACGCAGTATTTT.

The chain is built from TRBV6-1 and TRBJ1-1, with D uncertain. The CDR3 extends over 12 amino acids. CDR1 is MNHNS, CDR2 SASEGT, per germline. Trimming pared 3 bases from V and 10 bases from J, leaving 12 bases between. CDR3 sequence (DNA): TGTGCCAGCAGTGACCAGACCTGGGGAGCTTTCTTT. It specifies CASSDQTWGAFF.

The chain is built from TRBV9 and TRBJ2-2; D is possibly TRBD1 (5 bases). V lost 4 bases to trimming and J lost 0 bases, with 13 bases between them. The CDR3 covers 16 residues. Germline-derived CDR1 and CDR2 are SGDLS and YYNGEE. CDR3 amino acids: CASSPDSLTNTGELFF. The CDR3 DNA reads as TGTGCCAGCAGCCCAGACAGCCTTACGAACACCGGGGAGCTGTTTTTT.

This clone showed up just a few times. The rearrangement uses TRBV15 and TRBJ1-5; D may be TRBD1 (5 bases). Germline assignment: CDR1 LNHNV and CDR2 YYDKDF (reference sequence). Trimming took off 5 bases at V and 7 bases at J, with 18 bases between the two ends. There are 15 residues in the CDR3. CDR3 bases: TGTGCCACCAGCCCAGCCCAGGGTGTCGGCCAGCCCCAGCATTTT. The encoded protein is CATSPAQGVGQPQHF.

The V gene is TRBV13, the J gene TRBJ2-5; D remains unclear. The CDR3 length is 14 residues. Trimming removed 5 bases at V and 9 bases at J, with 19 bases between. Germline V gene data show CDR1 as PRHDT and CDR2 as FYEKMQ (reference sequence). The DNA of the CDR3 is TGTGCCAGCAGCGCGACCGGGCTAGAGGTGTCCCAGTACTTC. This gives the protein CASSATGLEVSQYF.

This clone has only a few counts. This chain connects TRBV6-4 to TRBJ2-3; 11 bases agree with TRBD2. Trimming at V came to 3 bases and at J to 3 bases, leaving 8 bases not matched to a gene. There are 17 residues in the CDR3. Germline CDR1 reads MRHNA; CDR2 reads SNTAGT. The CDR3 sequence: CASSEGTSGGETDTQYF. CDR3 nucleotide sequence: TGTGCCAGCAGTGAGGGAACTAGCGGGGGAGAAACAGATACGCAGTATTTT.

The J gene is TRBJ2-5, the V gene TRBV9; 7 bases match TRBD2. The trim removed 2 bases at V and 7 bases at J, leaving 11 bases unmatched. Germline V gene sequence: CDR1 SGDLS, CDR2 YYNGEE. This CDR3 region has 15 residues. CDR3 loop: CASSVGRAHGGTQYF. The CDR3 DNA reads TGTGCCAGCAGCGTTGGGAGGGCCCACGGCGGGACCCAGTACTTC.

The sample holds one count of this clone. This chain uses TRBV15 with TRBJ2-1; 7 bases are shared with TRBD2. CDR1 and CDR2 (germline): LNHNV, YYDKDF (reference sequence). This CDR3 spans 21 amino acids. V lost 1 base and J lost 2; bases outside the gene matches: 20. The CDR3 region is CATSRAPLTSFGRSTYNEQFF. The CDR3 nucleotides read TGTGCCACCAGCAGAGCTCCCCTTACTAGCTTCGGGAGGTCCACCTACAATGAGCAGTTCTTC.

The rearrangement joins TRBV27 to TRBJ2-1, with 11 positions matching TRBD1. Looked up from germline, CDR1 is MNHEY and CDR2 is SMNVEV (reference sequence). V lost 2 bases, J lost 4 bases, and 1 base stayed unmatched. This CDR3 is 15 amino acids long. The CDR3 here is CASSLGTGGYNEQFF. In DNA form, the CDR3 reads TGTGCCAGCAGTTTAGGGACAGGGGGGTACAATGAGCAGTTCTTC.

This clone is a singleton in its sample. This sequence joins TRBV19 and TRBJ1-1; no firm D call. With 4 bases removed from V and 6 bases from J, the gap between germline ends came to 15 bases. The germline gives CDR1 LNHDA, CDR2 SQIVND (reference sequence). The CDR3 is 14 amino acids. The CDR3 nucleotides are TGTGCCAGTAGTAGGGCGGCTGCGGTACCTGAAGCTTTCTTT. Protein product: CASSRAAAVPEAFF.

This chain uses TRBV14 with TRBJ2-7; 12 bases line up with TRBD2. CDR1 and CDR2 from the germline V gene are SGHDN and FVKESK. The CDR3 is made up of 18 amino acids. V lost 2 bases, J lost 5 bases, and 13 bases stayed unmatched. The CDR3 spells CASSQTSGGITWIDEQYF. DNA of the CDR3: TGTGCCAGCAGCCAAACTAGCGGGGGGATTACCTGGATCGACGAGCAGTACTTC.

This chain links TRBV19 with TRBJ2-3; 8 bases align to TRBD2. Trimming removed 6 bases from V and 3 bases from J; junction bases left unmatched: 14. CDR1 is LNHDA, CDR2 SQIVND, per germline (reference sequence). CDR3 length: 17 amino acids. The CDR3 loop reads CASSKPPLTSATDTQYF. Written as DNA, the CDR3 is TGTGCCAGTAGCAAACCACCCTTGACTAGCGCGACAGATACGCAGTATTTT.

The rearrangement joins TRBV19 to TRBJ2-2, with D perhaps matching TRBD2 (6 bases). The ends were cut back, 5 bases at V and 5 bases at J, with 15 bases in the middle. This CDR3 is built from 15 residues. CDR1 is LNHDA, CDR2 SQIVND, per germline (reference sequence). CDR3 DNA: TGTGCCAGTAGTCGAACTCTTCGGGGGACCGGGGAGCTGTTTTTT. This gives the protein CASSRTLRGTGELFF. Variable domain in full (rest from reference TRBV19 and TRBJ2-2): DGGITQSPKYLFRKEGQNVTLSCEQNLNHDAMYWYRQDPGQGLRLIYYSQIVNDFQKGDIAEGYSVSREKKESFPLTVTSAQKNPTAFYLCASSRTLRGTGELFFGEGSRLTVL.